The 11 T cell receptor beta chains below were found in one sample sequenced in a study of shared clonotypes between healthy human individuals. CD45RO-negative CD8 cells positively selected for CCR7 made up the naive population, which excluded terminally differentiated effector memory CD45RA+ cells. The table came from immunoSEQ multiplex PCR; TCRdb's copy has only in-frame clones and leaves some out. Here the sample spans millions of clones, roughly 91% being singletons. The sequenced material came from naive CD8+ T cells from PBMCs. The source is a man between 18 and 29 years old in good health. Some clones in this sample may be carry-over from other donors' samples.

V gene TRBV4-1 combines with J gene TRBJ2-7, with 7 bases lining up with TRBD1. V was clipped by 1 base and J by 6 bases; unmatched bases: 6. Germline-derived CDR1 and CDR2 are MGHRA and YSYEKL. The CDR3 is made up of 14 amino acids. The CDR3 coding sequence is TGCGCCAGCAGCCAAGCCCGACAGGGTTCCGAGCAGTACTTC. This encodes CASSQARQGSEQYF.

This chain links TRBV28 with TRBJ2-3; tentatively, D is TRBD2 (6 bases). This CDR3 spans 16 amino acids. Germline CDR1 is MDHEN and CDR2 is SYDVKM. Trimming removed 3 bases from V and 2 bases from J, with 15 bases in between. CDR3 nucleotides: TGTGCCAGCAGTTTTACCCGACTAGAGGCCACAGATACGCAGTATTTT. This gives the protein CASSFTRLEATDTQYF.

This sequence joins TRBV6-1 and TRBJ1-3; 7 bases fit TRBD1. The CDR3 is made up of 12 amino acids. Trimming removed 7 bases from V and 8 bases from J; junction bases left unmatched: 5. Germline V lookup: CDR1 MNHNS, CDR2 SASEGT. The DNA for the CDR3 is TGTGCCAGCATTTACAGGGGAGACACCATATATTTT. The encoded protein is CASIYRGDTIYF.

This clone was picked up one time. The CDR3 spells CASSQLGQGKETQYF. The CDR3 DNA follows: TGTGCCAGCAGCCAATTGGGACAGGGGAAAGAGACCCAGTACTTC. This chain connects TRBV4-2 to TRBJ2-5; TRBD1 agrees at 10 bases. CDR1 and CDR2 (germline): LGHNA, YNFKEQ. The ends lost 2 bases at V and 3 bases at J; junction bases unmatched: 3. CDR3 size: 15 residues.

As for this clone: Other DNA sequences in this sample translate to the same CDR3. This rearrangement joins TRBV19 to TRBJ1-1; TRBD1 agrees at 8 bases. The germline CDR1 and CDR2 sequences are LNHDA and SQIVND (reference sequence). Germline trimming cut 3 bases from V and 1 base from J; bases unmatched to any gene: 1. This CDR3 spans 14 amino acids. The CDR3 nucleotides are TGTGCCAGTAGTATCGACAGGGGGAACACTGAAGCTTTCTTT. Translation: CASSIDRGNTEAFF. Looking up the rest from reference TRBV19 and TRBJ1-1 gives the full variable domain: DGGITQSPKYLFRKEGQNVTLSCEQNLNHDAMYWYRQDPGQGLRLIYYSQIVNDFQKGDIAEGYSVSREKKESFPLTVTSAQKNPTAFYLCASSIDRGNTEAFFGQGTRLTVV.

The chain couples TRBV12-2 to TRBJ2-1; the table calls TRBD2, which could not be checked here. TRBV12-2 is designated a pseudogene. There are 16 residues in the CDR3. CDR3 residues: CASRLARESGYNEQFF. Written as DNA, the CDR3 is TGTGCAAGTCGCTTAGCAAGGGAGTCGGGATACAATGAGCAGTTCTTC.

The V call is TRBV7-9, the J call TRBJ2-2; D might be TRBD1 (5 bases). The V gene lost 7 bases and the J gene lost 1 base, with 10 bases spanning the gap. Germline loops: CDR1 SEHNR, CDR2 FQNEAQ (reference sequence). This CDR3 contains 14 residues. Here the CDR3 DNA reads TGTGCCAGCACAGGGCAGGTGAACACCGGGGAGCTGTTTTTT. Protein sequence: CASTGQVNTGELFF.

The V gene is TRBV28, the J gene TRBJ2-7, with a weak D call TRBD1 (5 bases). Germline CDR1 MDHEN, CDR2 SYDVKM. The CDR3 spans 15 residues. Trimming pared 2 bases from V and 2 bases from J, leaving 13 bases between. CDR3 DNA: TGTGCCAGCAGTTTAGGGGCGAAGTACGCCTACGAGCAGTACTTC. Its translation is CASSLGAKYAYEQYF.

Points on this clone: Distinct nucleotide sequences in the sample also encode this CDR3. The chain combines TRBV28 with TRBJ2-2, with no clear D. The CDR3 is made up of 12 amino acids. V lost 5 bases to trimming and J lost 5 bases, with 6 bases between them. CDR1 is MDHEN, CDR2 SYDVKM, per germline. The CDR3 spells CASSPGTGELFF. The DNA for the CDR3 is TGTGCCAGCAGTCCCGGAACCGGGGAGCTGTTTTTT.

The chain has TRBV12-5 and TRBJ2-3; D call uncertain. This CDR3 has 11 amino acids. Trimming took off 6 bases at V and 5 bases at J, with 6 bases between the two ends. Germline V gene lookup returns CDR1 LGHNT and CDR2 FRNRAP. CDR3 amino acids: CASGLEDTQYF. The CDR3, as DNA: TGTGCTAGTGGCCTCGAAGATACGCAGTATTTT.

CDR3 amino acids: CASEHFSYEQYF. The CDR3 nucleotides are TGTGCCAGCGAACACTTCTCCTACGAGCAGTACTTC. The gene calls are TRBV11-2 and TRBJ2-7; D gene uncertain. The CDR3 runs 12 residues. CDR1 is SGHAT, CDR2 FQNNGV, per germline. The ends were cut back, 8 bases at V and 0 bases at J, with 8 bases in the middle.